This is a list of T cell receptor beta chains from one sample in a study of T cell responses to AZD1222 COVID-19 vaccine. Clones were sequenced by immunoSEQ multiplex PCR, and TCRdb holds only the in-frame ones, with some missing. The sample includes 150,000 to 200,000 clones, 85% to 95% of them seen just once. Sequencing was performed on peripheral blood, taken on day 0 of AZD1222 vaccination. All receptors come from an adult in good health. CDR3s include the opening cysteine and the closing phenylalanine or tryptophan. The D gene is left open where the match is weak. Expanded clones are given a class, and other clones once, few, many or no size at all.

.	TRBJ1-6	TRBV4-3	.	TGCGCCAGCAGCCTGTCGAGCAGCTCCTATAATTCACCCCTCCACTTT	CASSLSSSSYNSPLHF
.	TRBJ1-2	TRBV7-2	.	TGTGCCAGCAGCTTAGACTCAGGTAGAACGTCCTATGGCTACACCTTC	CASSLDSGRTSYGYTF
TRBD1	TRBJ2-7	TRBV27	.	TGTGCCAGCAGTTTCGACAGGGGAAGCTCCTACGAGCAGTACTTC	CASSFDRGSSYEQYF
TRBD1	TRBJ1-6	TRBV5-6	.	TGTGCCAGCAGCTCGGACAGGGTGGATTCACCCCTCCACTTT	CASSSDRVDSPLHF
.	TRBJ2-3	TRBV7-2	.	TGTGCCAGCAGCGAGGGGTACACAGATACGCAGTATTTT	CASSEGYTDTQYF
.	TRBJ2-3	TRBV7-2	.	TGTGCCAGCGGATGGCAAGCCACAGATACGCAGTATTTT	CASGWQATDTQYF
.	TRBJ1-4	TRBV6-5	.	TGTGCCAGCAGGCCCGGGGCCTCTGGGGAAAAACTGTTTTTT	CASRPGASGEKLFF
.	TRBJ1-1	TRBV5-6	.	TGTGCCAGCAGCTTGAGTTATGGCGCTGAAGCTTTCTTT	CASSLSYGAEAFF
.	TRBJ2-1	TRBV7-8	.	TGTGCCAGCAGCCCTCTGACAGAGCAGTTCTTC	CASSPLTEQFF
.	TRBJ1-1	TRBV9	.	TGTGCCAGCAGCGCTCTGCAGGGTTGGGGCACTGAAGCTTTCTTT	CASSALQGWGTEAFF
.	TRBJ1-2	TRBV20-1	.	TGCAGTGCTAGCGACGGGCATGGCTACACCTTC	CSASDGHGYTF
.	TRBJ1-1	TRBV5-6	few	TGTGCCAGCAGTCAAGGGTCAGACAACACTGAAGCTTTCTTT	CASSQGSDNTEAFF
.	TRBJ1-4	TRBV30	.	TGTGCCTCCTCAGGGACGAAGAGGAAACTGTTTTTT	CASSGTKRKLFF
.	TRBJ2-7	TRBV7-8	medium-sized	TGTGCCAGCAGCTTTGGGGTGGCCCACGAGCAGTACTTC	CASSFGVAHEQYF
TRBD1	TRBJ1-4	TRBV7-2	.	TGTGCCAGCAGCTCACTACAGGGGGCGGCTGAAAAACTGTTTTTT	CASSSLQGAAEKLFF
TRBD2	TRBJ2-1	TRBV5-1	.	TGCGCCAGCAGCTGGGGGGGTGACCCCTACAATGAGCAGTTCTTC	CASSWGGDPYNEQFF
.	TRBJ1-5	TRBV27	.	TGTGCCAGCAGTCTGGTCGGGGGCCTGGGCAATCAGCCCCAGCATTTT	CASSLVGGLGNQPQHF
.	TRBJ1-4	TRBV30	few	TGTGCCTGTACCACCCGACGGGGGAGGGAAAAACTGTTTTTT	CACTTRRGREKLFF
.	TRBJ1-1	TRBV4-3	few	TGCGCCAGCAGCCGCGAAACAGGGATTAACACTGAAGCTTTCTTT	CASSRETGINTEAFF
.	TRBJ2-3	TRBV10-3	few	TGTGCCATCAGTGAAATCGGGGCTAGCACAGATACGCAGTATTTT	CAISEIGASTDTQYF
TRBD1	TRBJ1-4	TRBV5-1	.	TGCGCCAGCAGCTTGGGGCAGGGGGCAGGTGAAAAACTGTTTTTT	CASSLGQGAGEKLFF